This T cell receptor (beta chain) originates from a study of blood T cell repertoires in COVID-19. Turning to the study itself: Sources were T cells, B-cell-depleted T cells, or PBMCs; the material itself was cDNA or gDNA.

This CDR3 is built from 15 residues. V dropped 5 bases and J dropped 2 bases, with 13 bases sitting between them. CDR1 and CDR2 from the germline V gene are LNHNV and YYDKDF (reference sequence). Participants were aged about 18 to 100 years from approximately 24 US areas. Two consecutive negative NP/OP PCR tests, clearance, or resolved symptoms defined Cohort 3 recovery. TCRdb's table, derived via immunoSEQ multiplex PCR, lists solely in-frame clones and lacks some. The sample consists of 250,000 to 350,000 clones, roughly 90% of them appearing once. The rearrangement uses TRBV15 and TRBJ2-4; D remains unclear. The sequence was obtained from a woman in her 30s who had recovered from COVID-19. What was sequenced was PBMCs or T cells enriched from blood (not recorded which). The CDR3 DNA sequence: TGTGCCACCAGCCCTCCCCCAGCGTCCAAAAACATTCAGTACTTC. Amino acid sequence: CATSPPPASKNIQYF. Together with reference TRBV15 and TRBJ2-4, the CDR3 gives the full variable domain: DAMVIQNPRYQVTQFGKPVTLSCSQTLNHNVMYWYQQKSSQAPKLLFHYYDKDFNNEADTPDNFQSRRPNTSFCFLDIRSPGLGDTAMYLCATSPPPASKNIQYFGAGTRLSVL.